This TCR beta chain stems from a study of patients and donors after allogeneic stem cell transplantation. TCRdb reprocessed the RT-PCR reads via MiXCR and lists one record per CDR3 protein. Of under 200,000 distinct CDR3 sequences in the sample, roughly 30% are singletons; the top ten hold less than 3.5%. The CDR3 is 14 amino acids. The ends lost 1 base at V and 3 bases at J; junction bases unmatched: 5. Germline V CDR1 and CDR2: DFQATT, SNEGSKA (reference sequence). Sequencing was carried out using blood, either unsorted or a sorted T cell fraction (not recorded which). The V and J genes are TRBV20-1 and TRBJ1-2; 7 bases agree with TRBD1. This clonotype was sampled from a human donor who was either an allogeneic HSCT recipient or a stem cell or donor lymphocyte infusion donor (not recorded which). It is not recorded whose cells these are; they may come from a transplant donor. This CDR3 is CSARGQGGDYGYTF. The CDR3 bases are TGCAGTGCTAGAGGACAGGGAGGTGACTATGGCTACACCTTC.